Here is one TCR beta chain with its context. This specimen comes from a study of metastatic and nonmetastatic thyroid tumors. At the level of the study: Repertoire data that came from the blood and tumor or nodule tissue of malignant and benign thyroid patients were compared.

Not a single patient had been given any form of treatment at any point before undergoing thyroid surgery. In the original workflow: For papillary thyroid cancer, a distant-metastasis classifier was constructed from CDR3 differences observed across clinicopathological groups. TCRdb ran MiXCR on the PCR reads. These V and J calls derive from TCRdb rather than the authors' analysis. The sample has 21,000 or so clones; approximately 22% are singletons. This CDR3 spans 17 amino acids. V gave up 0 bases and J gave up 5 bases, with 19 bases separating them. Germline V gene sequence: CDR1 SNHLY, CDR2 FYNNEI. The V gene is TRBV2, the J gene TRBJ2-5; no reliable D call. The sample taken for sequencing was tumor tissue. This clonotype was obtained from a female donor with papillary thyroid cancer or a benign thyroid nodule (not recorded which). Some clones in this sample may be carry-over from other donors' samples. The CDR3 coding sequence is TGTGCCAGCAGTGAAGCACTCATCTTAGACCCCTCCGAGACCCAGTACTTC. It is translated as CASSEALILDPSETQYF.